The rows below give T cell receptor beta chains drawn from one sample of a study of read filtering for tumor transcriptome and immune sequencing. TCRdb reanalysed the reads using MiXCR and keeps one entry per CDR3 protein. The data show roughly 41,000 distinct CDR3 sequences, approximately 13% seen once. Sequences were obtained from a population of CD138-negative cells sorted from bone marrow. These receptors all stem from a donor aged 40 or over with multiple myeloma. Both conserved end residues are trimmed from each CDR3. The order of the fields is V gene, J gene, CDR3 protein.

v_gene: TRBV2
j_gene: TRBJ2-1
CDR3aa: ASSPRDTTPEQF

v_gene: TRBV12-5
j_gene: TRBJ1-1
CDR3aa: ASGAATGVNTEAF

v_gene: TRBV7-9
j_gene: TRBJ2-5
CDR3aa: ASSPRGAEETQY

v_gene: TRBV12-3/TRBV12-4
j_gene: TRBJ2-2
CDR3aa: ASSLWGGELF

v_gene: TRBV6-6
j_gene: TRBJ1-5
CDR3aa: ASSWTGRSQPQH

v_gene: TRBV6-4
j_gene: TRBJ1-1
CDR3aa: ASSDAHNTEAF

v_gene: TRBV10-2
j_gene: TRBJ1-5
CDR3aa: ASSETILRNQPQH

v_gene: TRBV9
j_gene: TRBJ2-3
CDR3aa: ASSSTGGDLTDTQY

v_gene: TRBV5-8
j_gene: TRBJ2-1
CDR3aa: ASSRDLPNEQF

v_gene: TRBV5-4
j_gene: TRBJ1-1
CDR3aa: ASSQRGGSTEAF

v_gene: TRBV5-4
j_gene: TRBJ2-7
CDR3aa: ASSSAPGQGIYEQY

v_gene: TRBV7-8
j_gene: TRBJ2-2
CDR3aa: ASSTLSSGGELF

v_gene: TRBV29-1
j_gene: TRBJ2-1
CDR3aa: SVTGSYNEQF

v_gene: TRBV6-2/TRBV6-3
j_gene: TRBJ2-1
CDR3aa: ASSFSSSGSYNEQF

v_gene: TRBV30
j_gene: TRBJ2-1
CDR3aa: AWSAMFRGGIRNEQF

v_gene: TRBV11-2
j_gene: TRBJ2-5
CDR3aa: ASSSGDSQETQY

v_gene: TRBV20-1
j_gene: TRBJ2-1
CDR3aa: SAEGLAAYNEQF

v_gene: TRBV3-1
j_gene: TRBJ2-7
CDR3aa: ASSQDRAGLEQY

v_gene: TRBV7-8
j_gene: TRBJ1-5
CDR3aa: ASSPRGREEQPQH

v_gene: TRBV7-8
j_gene: TRBJ2-1
CDR3aa: ASSPLWGNEQF

v_gene: TRBV7-6
j_gene: TRBJ2-5
CDR3aa: ASSPPTSREETQY

v_gene: TRBV5-1
j_gene: TRBJ2-1
CDR3aa: ASSLISPSSYNEQF

v_gene: TRBV18
j_gene: TRBJ1-1
CDR3aa: AGSQLQEGAAENTEAF

v_gene: TRBV6-1
j_gene: TRBJ2-2
CDR3aa: ASSDWALIGGGELF

v_gene: TRBV6-6
j_gene: TRBJ2-2
CDR3aa: ASTRLNQGAGELF

v_gene: TRBV6-2/TRBV6-3
j_gene: TRBJ1-2
CDR3aa: ASSPETGSGYT

v_gene: TRBV6-6
j_gene: TRBJ2-4
CDR3aa: ASSKAGGPNIQY

v_gene: TRBV20-1
j_gene: TRBJ2-5
CDR3aa: SARGPQGGETQY

v_gene: TRBV28
j_gene: TRBJ2-7
CDR3aa: ASSSGSSYEQY

v_gene: TRBV3-1
j_gene: TRBJ2-6
CDR3aa: ASSPSSGGTGANVLT

v_gene: TRBV7-8
j_gene: TRBJ1-3
CDR3aa: ASSGQGQGALGNTIY

v_gene: TRBV7-9
j_gene: TRBJ2-5
CDR3aa: ASRHGQGQEAQY

v_gene: TRBV20-1
j_gene: TRBJ2-7
CDR3aa: SARPSQEISYEQY

v_gene: TRBV27
j_gene: TRBJ1-3
CDR3aa: ASTSDPEPGNTIY

v_gene: TRBV20-1
j_gene: TRBJ2-7
CDR3aa: SAKGGVGQLDEQY

v_gene: TRBV29-1
j_gene: TRBJ2-1
CDR3aa: SVEFPGRRNEQF

v_gene: TRBV7-2
j_gene: TRBJ2-7
CDR3aa: ASIAAGVPYEQY

v_gene: TRBV5-1
j_gene: TRBJ1-1
CDR3aa: ASSLGQGGEVAF

v_gene: TRBV7-3
j_gene: TRBJ2-2
CDR3aa: ASSLSTGSDGELF

v_gene: TRBV7-8
j_gene: TRBJ1-1
CDR3aa: ASNVGGTRYEAF

v_gene: TRBV20-1
j_gene: TRBJ2-3
CDR3aa: SARAGGEYTQY

v_gene: TRBV20-1
j_gene: TRBJ1-5
CDR3aa: SARSGVRDQTQH